These 2 T cell receptor beta chains were sequenced from one sample in a study of blood T cells in healthy people across ages. Together with a sample-barcoded 5' primer, a J-beta primer mix was included in a second PCR lasting about 7 to 11 cycles. TCRdb independently ran MiXCR on the 5' RACE reads; one entry per CDR3 protein. The sample records over 1,500,000 distinct CDR3 sequences, roughly 50% being singletons. Sequenced sample: blood. These receptors all stem from a woman aged 40 to 50 in good health.

V gene TRBV4-3 combines with J gene TRBJ2-3; 7 nucleotides align to TRBD1. The germline V gene encodes CDR1 LGHNA and CDR2 YSLEER. With 0 bases clipped from V and 3 bases from J, the junction kept 6 bases outside the gene matches. This CDR3 comprises 16 residues. The chain's CDR3 is CASSQDSEGATDTQYF. As DNA, the CDR3 is TGCGCCAGCAGCCAAGACAGCGAGGGGGCGACAGATACGCAGTATTTT.

This clonotype is a singleton in its sample. This sequence joins TRBV5-1 and TRBJ1-6, with TRBD1 matching over 9 bases. The germline CDR1 and CDR2 sequences are SGHRS and YFSETQ. The CDR3 contains 17 residues. The V and J ends lost 3 bases and 5 bases, in that order; junction bases with no gene match: 9. CDR3 region: CASSSSPGQGHNSPLHF. The DNA for the CDR3 is TGCGCCAGCAGCTCCTCCCCGGGACAGGGACATAATTCACCCCTCCACTTT.